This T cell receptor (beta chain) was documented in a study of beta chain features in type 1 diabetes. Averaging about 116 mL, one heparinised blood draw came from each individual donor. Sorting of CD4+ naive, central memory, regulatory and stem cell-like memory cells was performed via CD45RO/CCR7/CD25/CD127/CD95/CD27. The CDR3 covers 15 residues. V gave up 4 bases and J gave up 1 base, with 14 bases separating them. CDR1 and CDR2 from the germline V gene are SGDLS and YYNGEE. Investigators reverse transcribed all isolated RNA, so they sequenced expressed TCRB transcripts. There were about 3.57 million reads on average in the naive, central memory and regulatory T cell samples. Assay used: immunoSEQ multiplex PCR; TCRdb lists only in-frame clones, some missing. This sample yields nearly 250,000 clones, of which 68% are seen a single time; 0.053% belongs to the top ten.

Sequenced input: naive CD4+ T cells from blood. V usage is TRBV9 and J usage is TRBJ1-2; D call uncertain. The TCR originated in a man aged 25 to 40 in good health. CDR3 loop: CASSPFDRRNYGYTF. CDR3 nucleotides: TGTGCCAGCAGCCCCTTCGATAGGCGTAACTATGGCTACACCTTC.